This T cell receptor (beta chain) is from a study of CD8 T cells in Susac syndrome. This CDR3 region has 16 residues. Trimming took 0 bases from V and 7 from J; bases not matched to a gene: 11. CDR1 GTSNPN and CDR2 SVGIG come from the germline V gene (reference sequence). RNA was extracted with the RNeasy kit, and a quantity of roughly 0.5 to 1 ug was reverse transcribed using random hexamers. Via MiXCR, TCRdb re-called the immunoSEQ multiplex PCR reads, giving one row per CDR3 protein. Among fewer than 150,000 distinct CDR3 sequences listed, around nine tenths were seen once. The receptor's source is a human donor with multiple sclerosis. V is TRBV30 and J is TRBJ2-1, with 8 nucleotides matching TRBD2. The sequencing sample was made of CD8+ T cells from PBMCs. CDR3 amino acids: CAWSVLRSGSRNEQFF. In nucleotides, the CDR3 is TGTGCCTGGAGTGTACTCCGCAGCGGGAGCCGGAATGAGCAGTTCTTC.